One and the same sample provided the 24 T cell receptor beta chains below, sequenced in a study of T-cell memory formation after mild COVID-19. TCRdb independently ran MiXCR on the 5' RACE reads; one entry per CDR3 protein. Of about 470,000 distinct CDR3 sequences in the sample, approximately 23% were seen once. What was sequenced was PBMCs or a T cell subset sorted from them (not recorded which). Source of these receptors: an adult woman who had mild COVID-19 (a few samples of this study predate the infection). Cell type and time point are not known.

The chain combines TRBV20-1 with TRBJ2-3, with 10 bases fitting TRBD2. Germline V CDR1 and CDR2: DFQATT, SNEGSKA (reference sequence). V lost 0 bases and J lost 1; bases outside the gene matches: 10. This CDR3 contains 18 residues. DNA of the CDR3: TGCAGTGCTAGAGATGTCCTAGCGGGGGTGACTCGCACAGATACGCAGTATTTT. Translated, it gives CSARDVLAGVTRTDTQYF.

The CDR3 DNA sequence: TGCAGTGCTAGGCTCGGGACTAGGGGGCTCCTTGAGCAGTTCTTC. This gives the protein CSARLGTRGLLEQFF. The chain has TRBV20-1 and TRBJ2-1; TRBD2 might be the D (8 bases). Deletions cut 3 bases from V and 9 bases from J, with 21 bases between. The CDR3 covers 15 residues. Germline values: CDR1 DFQATT, CDR2 SNEGSKA (reference sequence).

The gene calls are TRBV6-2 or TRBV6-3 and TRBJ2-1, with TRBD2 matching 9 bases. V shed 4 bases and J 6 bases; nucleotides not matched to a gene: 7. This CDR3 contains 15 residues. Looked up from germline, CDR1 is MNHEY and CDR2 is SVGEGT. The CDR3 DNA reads TGTGCCAGCAGTTTCATAGCGGGAGCTCTCAATGAGCAGTTCTTC. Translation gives CASSFIAGALNEQFF.

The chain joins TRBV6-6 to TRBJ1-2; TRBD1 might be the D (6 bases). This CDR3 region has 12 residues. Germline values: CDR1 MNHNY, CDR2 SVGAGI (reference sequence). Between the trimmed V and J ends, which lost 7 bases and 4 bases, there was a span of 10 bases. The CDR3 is CASNQGFYGYTF. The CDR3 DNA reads TGTGCCAGCAACCAGGGGTTCTATGGCTACACCTTC.

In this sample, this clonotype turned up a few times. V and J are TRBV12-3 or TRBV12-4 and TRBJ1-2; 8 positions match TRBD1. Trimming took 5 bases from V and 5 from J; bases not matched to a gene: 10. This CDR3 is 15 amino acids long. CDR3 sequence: CASSPLGQGKYGYTF. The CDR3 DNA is TGTGCCAGCAGTCCCCTCGGACAGGGAAAGTATGGCTACACCTTC.

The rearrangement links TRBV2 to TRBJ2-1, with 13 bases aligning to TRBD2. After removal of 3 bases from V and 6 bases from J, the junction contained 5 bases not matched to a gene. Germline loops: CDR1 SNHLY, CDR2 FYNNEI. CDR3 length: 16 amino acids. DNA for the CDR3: TGTGCCAGCAGTGAGGCACTAGCGGGGGGGCTCAATGAGCAGTTCTTC. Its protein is CASSEALAGGLNEQFF.

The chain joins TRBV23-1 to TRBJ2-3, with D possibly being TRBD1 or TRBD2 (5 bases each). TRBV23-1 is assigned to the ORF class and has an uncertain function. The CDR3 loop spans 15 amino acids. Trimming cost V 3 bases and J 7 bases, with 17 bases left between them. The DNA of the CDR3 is TGCGCCAGCAGTCACTCCGGGACCGCTCCCTATACGCAGTATTTT. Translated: CASSHSGTAPYTQYF.

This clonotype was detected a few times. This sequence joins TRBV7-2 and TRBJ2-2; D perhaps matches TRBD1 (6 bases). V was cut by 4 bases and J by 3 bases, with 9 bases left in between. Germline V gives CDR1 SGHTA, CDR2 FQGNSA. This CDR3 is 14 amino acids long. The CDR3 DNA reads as TGTGCCAGCAGCTGGGGGCAGCACACCGGGGAGCTGTTTTTT. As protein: CASSWGQHTGELFF.

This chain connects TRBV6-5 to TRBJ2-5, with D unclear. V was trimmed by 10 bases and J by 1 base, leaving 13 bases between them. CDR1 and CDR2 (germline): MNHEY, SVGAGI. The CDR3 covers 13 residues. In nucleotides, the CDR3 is TGTGCCACCAGGTTCCCACTCCAAGAGACCCAGTACTTC. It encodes CATRFPLQETQYF.

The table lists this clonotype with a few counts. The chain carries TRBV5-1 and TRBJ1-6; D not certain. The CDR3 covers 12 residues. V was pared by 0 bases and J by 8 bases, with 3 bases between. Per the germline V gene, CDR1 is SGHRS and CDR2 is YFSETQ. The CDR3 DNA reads TGCGCCAGCAGCTTGGACTATTCACCCCTCCACTTT. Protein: CASSLDYSPLHF.

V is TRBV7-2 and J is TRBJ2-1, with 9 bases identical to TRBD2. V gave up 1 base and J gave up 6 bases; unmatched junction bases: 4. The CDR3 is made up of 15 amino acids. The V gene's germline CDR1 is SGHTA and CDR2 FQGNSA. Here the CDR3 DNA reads TGTGCCAGCAGCTTAGGGACTAGCGTTTTCAATGAGCAGTTCTTC. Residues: CASSLGTSVFNEQFF.

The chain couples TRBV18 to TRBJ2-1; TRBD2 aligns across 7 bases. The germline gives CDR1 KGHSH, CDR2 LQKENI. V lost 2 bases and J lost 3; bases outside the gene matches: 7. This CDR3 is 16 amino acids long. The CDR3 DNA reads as TGTGCCAGCTCACCAGTTAAGCGGGGCGACTACAATGAGCAGTTCTTC. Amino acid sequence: CASSPVKRGDYNEQFF.

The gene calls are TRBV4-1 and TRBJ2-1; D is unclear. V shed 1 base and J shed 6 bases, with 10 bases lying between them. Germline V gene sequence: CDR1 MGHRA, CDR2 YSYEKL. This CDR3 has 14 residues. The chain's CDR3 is CASSQVSLGNEQFF. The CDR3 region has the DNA TGCGCCAGCAGCCAAGTCTCTTTGGGCAATGAGCAGTTCTTC.

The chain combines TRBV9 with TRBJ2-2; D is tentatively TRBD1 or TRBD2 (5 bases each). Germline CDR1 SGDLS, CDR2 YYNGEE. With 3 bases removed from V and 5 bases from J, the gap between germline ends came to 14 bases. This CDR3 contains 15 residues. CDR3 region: CASSDTGALTGELFF. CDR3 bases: TGTGCCAGCAGCGATACCGGGGCCCTGACCGGGGAGCTGTTTTTT.

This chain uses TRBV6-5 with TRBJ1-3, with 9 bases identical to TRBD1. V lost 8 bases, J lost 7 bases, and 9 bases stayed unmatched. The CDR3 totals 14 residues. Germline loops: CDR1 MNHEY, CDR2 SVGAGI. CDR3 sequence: CASGDRAARNTIYF. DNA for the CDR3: TGTGCCAGCGGGGACAGGGCAGCGCGGAACACCATATATTTT.

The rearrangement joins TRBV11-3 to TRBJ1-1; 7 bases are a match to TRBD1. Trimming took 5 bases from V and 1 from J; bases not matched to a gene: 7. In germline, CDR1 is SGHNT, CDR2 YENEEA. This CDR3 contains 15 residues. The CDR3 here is CASSRNRGRNTEAFF. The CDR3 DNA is TGTGCCAGCAGCCGAAACAGGGGAAGGAACACTGAAGCTTTCTTT.

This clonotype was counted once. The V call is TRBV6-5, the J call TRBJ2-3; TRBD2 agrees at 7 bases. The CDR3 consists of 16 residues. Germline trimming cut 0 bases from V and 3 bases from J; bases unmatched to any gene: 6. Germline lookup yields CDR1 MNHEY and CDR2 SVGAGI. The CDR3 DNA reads TGTGCCAGCAGTTACTCGAGTCTAGCGGCGACAGATACGCAGTATTTT. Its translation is CASSYSSLAATDTQYF.

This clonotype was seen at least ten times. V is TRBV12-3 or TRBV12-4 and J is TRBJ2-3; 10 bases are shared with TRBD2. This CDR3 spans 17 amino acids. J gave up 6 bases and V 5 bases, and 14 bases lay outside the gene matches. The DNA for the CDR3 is TGTGCCAGCAGTCTCACCGGAGCGGGAGGGCCCGGGGATACGCAGTATTTT. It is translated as CASSLTGAGGPGDTQYF.

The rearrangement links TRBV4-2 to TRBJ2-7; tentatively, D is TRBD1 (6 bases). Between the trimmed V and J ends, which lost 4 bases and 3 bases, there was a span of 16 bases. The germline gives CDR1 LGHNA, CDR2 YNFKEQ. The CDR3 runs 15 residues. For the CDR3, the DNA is TGTGCCAGCAGCCCCGTCACCGGGACAAACTACGAGCAGTACTTC. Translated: CASSPVTGTNYEQYF.

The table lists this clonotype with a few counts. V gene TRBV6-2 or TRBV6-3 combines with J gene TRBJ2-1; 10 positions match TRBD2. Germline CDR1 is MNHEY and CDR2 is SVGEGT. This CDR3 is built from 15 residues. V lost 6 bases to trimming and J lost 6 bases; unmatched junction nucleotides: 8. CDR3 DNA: TGTGCCAGCAGGTCAGCGGGAGGGCTCTTCAATGAGCAGTTCTTC. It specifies CASRSAGGLFNEQFF.

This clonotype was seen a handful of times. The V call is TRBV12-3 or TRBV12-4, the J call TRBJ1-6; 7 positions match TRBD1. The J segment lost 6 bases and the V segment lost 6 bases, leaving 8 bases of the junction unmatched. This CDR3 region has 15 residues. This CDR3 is CASSPGTVSNSPLHF. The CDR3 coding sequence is TGTGCCAGCAGCCCGGGGACAGTTTCTAATTCACCCCTCCACTTT.

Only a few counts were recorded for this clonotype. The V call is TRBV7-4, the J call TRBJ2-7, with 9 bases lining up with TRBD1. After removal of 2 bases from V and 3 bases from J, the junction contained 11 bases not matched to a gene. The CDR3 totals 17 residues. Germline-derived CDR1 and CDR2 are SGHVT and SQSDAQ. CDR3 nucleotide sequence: TGTGCCAGCAGCTTAAACCGCCGGGACAGGGTAAGCTACGAGCAGTACTTC. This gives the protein CASSLNRRDRVSYEQYF.

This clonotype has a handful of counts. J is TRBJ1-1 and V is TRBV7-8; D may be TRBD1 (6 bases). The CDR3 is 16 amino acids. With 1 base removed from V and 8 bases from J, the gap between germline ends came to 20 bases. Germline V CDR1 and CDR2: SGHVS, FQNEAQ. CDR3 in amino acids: CASSLDPLGARGEAFF. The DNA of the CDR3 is TGTGCCAGCAGCTTAGATCCTTTGGGGGCGCGGGGGGAAGCTTTCTTT.

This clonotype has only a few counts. The CDR3 sequence: CATSIWTDTDTQYF. CDR3 sequence (DNA): TGTGCCACCAGCATCTGGACTGACACAGATACGCAGTATTTT. This chain joins TRBV15 and TRBJ2-3, with TRBD2 as a possible D gene (5 bases). V was shortened by 4 bases and J by 2 bases, with 10 bases between the two germline ends. Per the germline V gene, CDR1 is LNHNV and CDR2 is YYDKDF (reference sequence). The CDR3 extends over 14 amino acids.